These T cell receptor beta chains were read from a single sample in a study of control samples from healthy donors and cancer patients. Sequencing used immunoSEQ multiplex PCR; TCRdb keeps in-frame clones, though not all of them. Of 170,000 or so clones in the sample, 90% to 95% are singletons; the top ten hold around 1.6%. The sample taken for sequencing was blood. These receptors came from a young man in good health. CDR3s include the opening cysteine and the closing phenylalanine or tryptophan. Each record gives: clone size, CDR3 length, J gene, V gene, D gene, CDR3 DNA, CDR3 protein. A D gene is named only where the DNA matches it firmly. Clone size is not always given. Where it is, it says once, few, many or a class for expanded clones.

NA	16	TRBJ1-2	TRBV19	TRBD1	TGTGCCAGTAGTGTGACCGGGACAGGCCCCAACTATGGCTACACCTTC	CASSVTGTGPNYGYTF
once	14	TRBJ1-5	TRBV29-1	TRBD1	TGCAGCGTAGGGACAGGGGGCGCCGCTCAGCCCCAGCATTTT	CSVGTGGAAQPQHF
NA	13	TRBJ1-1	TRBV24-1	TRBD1	TGTGCCACCAGTGATCGAACAGGGGATGAAGCTTTCTTT	CATSDRTGDEAFF
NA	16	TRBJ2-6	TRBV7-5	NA	TGTGCCAGAAGCTTAGCTTTAACGGTGCCGTACAACGTCCTGACTTTC	CARSLALTVPYNVLTF
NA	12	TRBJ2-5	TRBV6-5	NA	TGTGCCAGCTCGCCTTTCCAAGAGACCCAGTACTTC	CASSPFQETQYF
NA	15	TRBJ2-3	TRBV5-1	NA	TGCGCCAGCAGCTTGGCCACAGGAGGCACAGATACGCAGTATTTT	CASSLATGGTDTQYF
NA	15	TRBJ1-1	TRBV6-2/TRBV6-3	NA	TGTGCCAGCAGTCCATGGGGACGGACGAACACTGAAGCTTTCTTT	CASSPWGRTNTEAFF
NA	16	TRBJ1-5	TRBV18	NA	TGTGCCAGCTCACCTACCCAAGCCGTTAGCAATCAGCCCCAGCATTTT	CASSPTQAVSNQPQHF
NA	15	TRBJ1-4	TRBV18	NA	TGTGCCAGCTCACCACGGAGAGGGGACGGTGAAAAACTGTTTTTT	CASSPRRGDGEKLFF
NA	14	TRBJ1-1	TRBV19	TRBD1	TGTGCCAGTACCCGACAGGGGTGGTACACTGAAGCTTTCTTT	CASTRQGWYTEAFF
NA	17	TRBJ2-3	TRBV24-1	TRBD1	TGTGCCACCAGTGATTCCTACCGGGACAGGGGGAGCGGTACGCAGTATTTT	CATSDSYRDRGSGTQYF
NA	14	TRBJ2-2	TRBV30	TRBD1	TGTGCCTGGAGTGGGACAGGGAACACCGGGGAGCTGTTTTTT	CAWSGTGNTGELFF
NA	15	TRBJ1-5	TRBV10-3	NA	TGTGCCATCAGTGAGTCGCTGGGCAGGAATCAGCCCCAGCATTTT	CAISESLGRNQPQHF
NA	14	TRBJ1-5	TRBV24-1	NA	TGTGCCACCAGTGATTTGAATAGCAATCAGCCCCAGCATTTT	CATSDLNSNQPQHF
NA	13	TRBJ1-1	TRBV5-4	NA	TGTGCCAGCAGCTTGGGCCCGGCAACTGAAGCTTTCTTT	CASSLGPATEAFF
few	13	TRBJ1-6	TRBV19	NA	TGTGCCAGTCGGAGTTCCTATAATTCACCCCTCCACTTT	CASRSSYNSPLHF
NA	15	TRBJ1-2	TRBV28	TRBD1	TGTGCCAGCAGTCCCCAGGGACAGGGCCCCTATGGCTACACCTTC	CASSPQGQGPYGYTF
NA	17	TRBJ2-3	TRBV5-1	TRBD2	TGCGCCAGCAGCCAGGGACTAGCGGGGGGCAGCACAGATACGCAGTATTTT	CASSQGLAGGSTDTQYF
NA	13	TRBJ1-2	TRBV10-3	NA	TGTGCCATCAGTGGTGCCGGGGGCGGTGGCTACACCTTC	CAISGAGGGGYTF
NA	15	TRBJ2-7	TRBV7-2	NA	TGTGCCAGCAGCTTAGTTGGGTCTAATTCCTACGAGCAGTACTTC	CASSLVGSNSYEQYF
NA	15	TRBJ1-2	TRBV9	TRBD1	TGTGCCAGCAGCCCCCGGACAGGGGCTAACTATGGCTACACCTTC	CASSPRTGANYGYTF
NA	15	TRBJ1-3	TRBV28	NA	TGTGCCAGCAGTTTTAGGCCAAGCTCTGGAAACACCATATATTTT	CASSFRPSSGNTIYF
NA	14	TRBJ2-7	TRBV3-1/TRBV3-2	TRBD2	TGTGCCAGCAGCCCGAGCGGGGGGGAGTACGAGCAGTACTTC	CASSPSGGEYEQYF
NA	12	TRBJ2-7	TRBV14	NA	TGTGCCAGCAGCCAAGTTAGCGACGAGCAGTACTTC	CASSQVSDEQYF
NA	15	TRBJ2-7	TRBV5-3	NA	TGTGCCAGAAGCTTGGGACGGAGGTTTGGGGACGAGCAGTACTTC	CARSLGRRFGDEQYF
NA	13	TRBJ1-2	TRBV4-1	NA	TGCGCCAGCAGCCACGGACAGCCCTATGGCTACACCTTC	CASSHGQPYGYTF
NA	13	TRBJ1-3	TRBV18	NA	TGTGCCAGCTCACGGGGCTCTGGAAACACCATATATTTT	CASSRGSGNTIYF
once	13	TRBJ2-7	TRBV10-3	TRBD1	TGTGCCATCAGGGACAGGGACTCCTACGAGCAGTACTTC	CAIRDRDSYEQYF
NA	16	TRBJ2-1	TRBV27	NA	TGTGCCACCGCGCGTCAGGGCGGGCACTCCTACAATGAGCAGTTCTTC	CATARQGGHSYNEQFF
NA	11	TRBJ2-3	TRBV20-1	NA	TGCAGTGCCCGGACCGCAGATACGCAGTATTTT	CSARTADTQYF
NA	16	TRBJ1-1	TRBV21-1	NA	TGTGCCAGCAGCCAGGGGGGGGCGAGGGAGCGCGCTGAAGCTTTCTTT	CASSQGGARERAEAFF
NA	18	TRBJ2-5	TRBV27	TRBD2	TGTGCCAGCAGCCTATGGACTAGCGGGGGGGCGTTTCAAGAGACCCAGTACTTC	CASSLWTSGGAFQETQYF
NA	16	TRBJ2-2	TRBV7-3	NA	TGTGCCAGCAGCTTAAGTCACATTTCGAACACCGGGGAGCTGTTTTTT	CASSLSHISNTGELFF
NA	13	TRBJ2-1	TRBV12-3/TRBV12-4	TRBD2	TGTGCCAGCAGTTTCGGAACTAGCGCCGAGCAGTTCTTC	CASSFGTSAEQFF
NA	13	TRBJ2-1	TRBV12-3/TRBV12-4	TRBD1	TGTGCCAGCAGTCCTACAGGGGGCAATGAGCAGTTCTTC	CASSPTGGNEQFF
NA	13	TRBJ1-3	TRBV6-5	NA	TGTGCCAGCCGGAGGTTCTCTGGAAACACCATATATTTT	CASRRFSGNTIYF
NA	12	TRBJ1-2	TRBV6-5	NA	TGTGCCAGCAGTAACACCAGGAGTGGCTACACCTTC	CASSNTRSGYTF
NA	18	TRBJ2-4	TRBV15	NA	TGTGCCACCAGTACCGGGGGGCTCGTCAAAATAGCCAAAAACATTCAGTACTTC	CATSTGGLVKIAKNIQYF
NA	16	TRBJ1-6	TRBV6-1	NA	TGTGCCAGCAGTGAATGGTCGAGCTCCTATAATTCACCCCTCCACTTT	CASSEWSSSYNSPLHF
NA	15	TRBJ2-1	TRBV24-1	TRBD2	TGTGCCACCAGTGATTTTACTAGCGGCCCCGATAAGCAGTTCTTC	CATSDFTSGPDKQFF
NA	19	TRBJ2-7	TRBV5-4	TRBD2	TGTGCCAGCAGCTTGGGCGTAGGGACTAGCGGGGGTTCCCCCTACGAGCAGTACTTC	CASSLGVGTSGGSPYEQYF
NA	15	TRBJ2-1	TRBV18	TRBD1	TGTGCCAGCTCACCGGGACAGGGGGCATACAATGAGCAGTTCTTC	CASSPGQGAYNEQFF
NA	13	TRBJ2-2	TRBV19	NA	TGTGCCAGTAGCCCCTGGATCGCCGGGGAGCTGTTTTTT	CASSPWIAGELFF
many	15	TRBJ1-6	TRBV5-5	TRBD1	TGTGCCAGCAGCCCGGGACAGGGAAGTAGATCACCCCTCCACTTT	CASSPGQGSRSPLHF
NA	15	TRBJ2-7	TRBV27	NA	TGTGCCAGCAGTTTCGGCAGGGAACTCTCCTACGAGCAGTACTTC	CASSFGRELSYEQYF
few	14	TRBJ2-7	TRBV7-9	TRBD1	TGTGCCAGCAGCCCGGACAGGGGCCTCTACGAGCAGTACTTC	CASSPDRGLYEQYF
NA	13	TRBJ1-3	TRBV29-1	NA	TGCAGCGCCAGTGACAACTCTGGAAACACCATATATTTT	CSASDNSGNTIYF
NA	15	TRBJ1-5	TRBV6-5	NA	TGTGCCAGCATAGGGGGATTTGGAGGCAATCAGCCCCAGCATTTT	CASIGGFGGNQPQHF
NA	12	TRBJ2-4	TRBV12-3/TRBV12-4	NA	TGTGCCAGCAGTTTTCGGTTTGAGATTCAGTACTTC	CASSFRFEIQYF